This T cell receptor beta chain was sequenced in a study of early T cells in non-severe SARS-CoV-2 infection. Germline V lookup: CDR1 LNHNV, CDR2 YYDKDF (reference sequence). The CDR3 length is 15 residues. Between the trimmed V and J ends, which lost 1 base and 3 bases, there was a span of 10 bases. One entry per CDR3 protein, called by TCRdb with MiXCR from the 5' RACE reads. Seen here are 86,000 or so distinct CDR3 sequences, roughly 6% observed once, and the top ten hold 6.5% to 9%. This clonotype was observed at least ten times. Sequenced material: whole blood. The TCR was taken from an adult who was a healthcare worker with PCR-confirmed SARS-CoV-2 infection or an uninfected control (not recorded which). V gene TRBV15 combines with J gene TRBJ2-1, with TRBD1 as a possible D gene (5 bases). CDR3 sequence (DNA): TGTGCCACCAGCAGAGCCCCAGGGTTCTACAATGAGCAGTTCTTC. This sequence encodes CATSRAPGFYNEQFF.